The 20 T cell receptor beta chains listed next were all sequenced from one sample in a study of technical replicates of blood from four donors. Produced via immunoSEQ multiplex PCR; TCRdb's table is partial and in-frame only. The data hold roughly 93,000 clones, with nearly 97% observed a single time. Material for sequencing was T cells isolated from PBMCs. The receptor set was obtained from a human donor in good health.

The chain is built from TRBV30 and TRBJ1-3, with no clear D. Germline V gene lookup returns CDR1 GTSNPN and CDR2 SVGIG (reference sequence). V dropped 2 bases and J dropped 3 bases, with 20 bases sitting between them. The CDR3 has 17 amino acids. CDR3 loop: CAWSPSRWTVFGNTIYF. The CDR3 nucleotides read TGTGCCTGGAGTCCTTCTAGATGGACTGTTTTTGGAAACACCATATATTTT.

The gene calls are TRBV5-4 and TRBJ1-2; 7 bases line up with TRBD1. Trimming cost V 4 bases and J 1 base; bases outside gene matches: 19. The CDR3 totals 19 residues. CDR1 is SGHNT and CDR2 is YYREEE in the germline V gene (reference sequence). The CDR3 reads CASSPQLISLTGNNYGYTF. In nucleotides, the CDR3 is TGTGCCAGCAGCCCTCAATTGATTTCTCTGACAGGGAATAACTATGGCTACACCTTC.

The V gene is TRBV4-1, the J gene TRBJ2-7, with 7 bases lining up with TRBD1. The V gene's germline CDR1 is MGHRA and CDR2 YSYEKL. The V and J ends lost 2 bases and 0 bases, in that order; junction bases with no gene match: 4. CDR3 length: 15 residues. Here the CDR3 DNA reads TGCGCCAGCAGCCAATACTGGGACAGCTCCTACGAGCAGTACTTC. This gives the protein CASSQYWDSSYEQYF.

V usage is TRBV9 and J usage is TRBJ1-2, with a weak D call TRBD1 (5 bases). The CDR3 has 15 residues. The V and J ends lost 5 bases and 7 bases respectively, with 21 bases between them. Germline V CDR1 and CDR2: SGDLS, YYNGEE. CDR3 sequence reads: CASSVGGAQASGYTF. DNA of the CDR3: TGTGCCAGCAGTGTGGGAGGGGCGCAGGCTTCTGGCTACACCTTC.

The gene calls are TRBV5-1 and TRBJ2-7; D might be TRBD1 (6 bases). Germline CDR1 is SGHRS and CDR2 is YFSETQ. The V end lost 9 bases, the J end lost 4 bases, and 17 bases lay between the germline ends. This CDR3 has 13 amino acids. The CDR3 DNA is TGCGCCACTTCCCCAGGGGTAGATTACGAGCAGTACTTC. It translates to CATSPGVDYEQYF.

The rearrangement links TRBV6-5 to TRBJ2-1, with TRBD2 identical over 7 bases. The germline V gene encodes CDR1 MNHEY and CDR2 SVGAGI. The CDR3 extends over 15 amino acids. V trimming: 5 bases; J trimming: 3 bases; junction bases outside the gene matches: 7. The CDR3 DNA sequence: TGTGCCAGCAGTCGCCAAGGCGGGAGCTACAATGAGCAGTTCTTC. It encodes CASSRQGGSYNEQFF.

The V gene is TRBV6-1, the J gene TRBJ1-1; D is ambiguous. The germline V gene has CDR1 MNHNS and CDR2 SASEGT. CDR3 size: 13 residues. With 2 bases removed from V and 1 base from J, the gap between germline ends came to 5 bases. The CDR3 loop reads CASSENRNTEAFF. CDR3 coding DNA: TGTGCCAGCAGTGAAAACAGGAACACTGAAGCTTTCTTT.

The chain combines TRBV10-3 with TRBJ2-7; D uncertain. V lost 3 bases to trimming and J lost 3 bases, with 6 bases between them. Germline V gene sequence: CDR1 ENHRY, CDR2 SYGVKD. The CDR3 loop spans 12 amino acids. The CDR3 reads CAISDTDYEQYF. The CDR3, as DNA: TGTGCCATCAGTGATACAGACTACGAGCAGTACTTC.

This clone showed up just once. The V gene is TRBV18, the J gene TRBJ2-7, with TRBD1 identical over 9 bases. This CDR3 has 15 residues. Per the germline V gene, CDR1 is KGHSH and CDR2 is LQKENI. Trimming at V came to 6 bases and at J to 3 bases, leaving 9 bases not matched to a gene. CDR3 loop: CASSLSGQGIYEQYF. CDR3 DNA: TGTGCCAGCTCTCTATCGGGACAGGGTATCTACGAGCAGTACTTC.

The genes are TRBV7-9 and TRBJ2-1, with 10 bases identical to TRBD2. The CDR3 extends over 15 amino acids. Trimming removed 5 bases from V and 2 bases from J; junction bases left unmatched: 3. Looked up from germline, CDR1 is SEHNR and CDR2 is FQNEAQ (reference sequence). CDR3 DNA sequence: TGTGCCAGCAGCCGACTAGCGGGCACCTACAATGAGCAGTTCTTC. Translated, it gives CASSRLAGTYNEQFF.

V usage is TRBV2 and J usage is TRBJ1-1; D not certain. The CDR3 contains 13 residues. Per the germline V gene, CDR1 is SNHLY and CDR2 is FYNNEI. V lost 5 bases to trimming and J lost 4 bases, with 11 bases between them. The chain's CDR3 is CASSPLEGTEAFF. In DNA, the CDR3 is TGTGCCAGCAGTCCCCTCGAGGGCACTGAAGCTTTCTTT.

This clone was seen once. The chain carries TRBV27 and TRBJ2-1; TRBD2 matches at 10 bases. V gave up 8 bases and J gave up 3 bases; unmatched junction bases: 7. This CDR3 has 15 residues. Germline V gives CDR1 MNHEY, CDR2 SMNVEV (reference sequence). The CDR3 here is CASFSSGRGYNEQFF. Here the CDR3 DNA reads TGTGCCAGCTTTTCAAGCGGGAGGGGCTACAATGAGCAGTTCTTC.

V gene TRBV5-4 combines with J gene TRBJ1-1; D possibly corresponds to TRBD1 (5 bases). The CDR3 contains 13 residues. From germline, CDR1 is SGHNT and CDR2 YYREEE (reference sequence). V dropped 0 bases and J dropped 4 bases, with 7 bases sitting between them. The CDR3, as DNA: TGTGCCAGCAGCTTGGCTCAGGGCACTGAAGCTTTCTTT. It yields the protein CASSLAQGTEAFF.

The chain employs TRBV19 and TRBJ2-1, with a tentative D call TRBD2 (6 bases). V dropped 2 bases and J dropped 10 bases, with 12 bases sitting between them. The CDR3 contains 13 residues. The V gene's germline CDR1 is LNHDA and CDR2 SQIVND (reference sequence). CDR3 coding DNA: TGTGCCAGTAGTATAAAACTAGCTAACGAGCAGTTCTTC. It codes for CASSIKLANEQFF.

In this sample, this clone turned up a few times. The chain carries TRBV10-1 and TRBJ1-5; D unresolved. Trimming removed 4 bases at V and 5 bases at J, with 12 bases between. The CDR3 has 14 residues. CDR1 is WNHNN and CDR2 is SYGVQD in the germline V gene (reference sequence). The CDR3 reads CASSGAGYHQPQHF. CDR3 DNA sequence: TGCGCCAGCAGTGGGGCAGGCTACCATCAGCCCCAGCATTTT.

This clone was recorded only once. This sequence joins TRBV30 and TRBJ2-7; 7 bases agree with TRBD2. The CDR3 loop spans 17 amino acids. Germline CDR1 reads GTSNPN; CDR2 reads SVGIG (reference sequence). Trimming at V came to 0 bases and at J to 0 bases, leaving 11 bases not matched to a gene. The CDR3 sequence is CAWSVSNLGGYSYEQYF. DNA of the CDR3: TGTGCCTGGAGTGTCTCAAATCTGGGGGGGTACTCCTACGAGCAGTACTTC.

CDR3 region: CASSSGQGRNEQFF. CDR3 nucleotide sequence: TGTGCCAGCAGTTCGGGACAGGGTCGGAATGAGCAGTTCTTC. This chain joins TRBV28 and TRBJ2-1; 9 bases match TRBD1. CDR3 length equals 14 residues. The trim removed 4 bases at V and 7 bases at J, leaving 5 bases unmatched. Germline CDR1 MDHEN, CDR2 SYDVKM.

V and J are TRBV7-6 and TRBJ2-3, with D hard to call. This CDR3 contains 11 residues. V lost 5 bases and J lost 3, with 3 bases in between. Germline V gives CDR1 SGHVS, CDR2 FNYEAQ. The CDR3 sequence is CASSQTDTQYF. In DNA form, the CDR3 reads TGTGCCAGCAGCCAGACAGATACGCAGTATTTT.

The rearrangement uses TRBV6-5 and TRBJ1-2; weak D call: TRBD1 (5 bases). This CDR3 contains 16 residues. Germline-derived CDR1 and CDR2 are MNHEY and SVGAGI. The V end was cut by 4 bases, the J end by 5 bases, with 20 bases between. The CDR3 is CASSSQGSGSLYGYTF. The CDR3, as DNA: TGTGCCAGCAGTTCCCAGGGTTCGGGCAGCCTATATGGCTACACCTTC.

This chain uses TRBV19 with TRBJ2-1; a weak D match, TRBD2 (7 bases). V lost 3 bases, J lost 4 bases, and 13 bases lay in between. CDR1 and CDR2 (germline): LNHDA, SQIVND (reference sequence). The CDR3 length is 15 residues. The CDR3, as DNA: TGTGCCAGTAGTATGGACAGCGGGACATACAATGAGCAGTTCTTC. Amino acids: CASSMDSGTYNEQFF.